This T cell receptor (beta chain) was retrieved from a study of T cell responses to AZD1222 COVID-19 vaccine. General observations from the study: A mostly white British donor set with more females was recruited, and clonal diversity was possibly underestimated.

The CDR3 consists of 13 residues. The germline V gene has CDR1 SGHVS and CDR2 FQNEAQ. V dropped 1 base and J dropped 9 bases, with 13 bases sitting between them. A remark on this clone: The target antigen is unknown.

Measured with immunoSEQ multiplex PCR; TCRdb has only the in-frame clones, and not every one. In the table there are about 130,000 clones, approximately 90% of which are singletons. This specimen was peripheral blood, taken on day 0 of AZD1222 vaccination. The sequence came from an adult in good health. The chain is built from TRBV7-8 and TRBJ2-7; D gene uncertain. The CDR3 reads CASSLGTLNAQYF. In DNA, the CDR3 is TGTGCCAGCAGCTTAGGGACCCTCAATGCGCAGTACTTC.